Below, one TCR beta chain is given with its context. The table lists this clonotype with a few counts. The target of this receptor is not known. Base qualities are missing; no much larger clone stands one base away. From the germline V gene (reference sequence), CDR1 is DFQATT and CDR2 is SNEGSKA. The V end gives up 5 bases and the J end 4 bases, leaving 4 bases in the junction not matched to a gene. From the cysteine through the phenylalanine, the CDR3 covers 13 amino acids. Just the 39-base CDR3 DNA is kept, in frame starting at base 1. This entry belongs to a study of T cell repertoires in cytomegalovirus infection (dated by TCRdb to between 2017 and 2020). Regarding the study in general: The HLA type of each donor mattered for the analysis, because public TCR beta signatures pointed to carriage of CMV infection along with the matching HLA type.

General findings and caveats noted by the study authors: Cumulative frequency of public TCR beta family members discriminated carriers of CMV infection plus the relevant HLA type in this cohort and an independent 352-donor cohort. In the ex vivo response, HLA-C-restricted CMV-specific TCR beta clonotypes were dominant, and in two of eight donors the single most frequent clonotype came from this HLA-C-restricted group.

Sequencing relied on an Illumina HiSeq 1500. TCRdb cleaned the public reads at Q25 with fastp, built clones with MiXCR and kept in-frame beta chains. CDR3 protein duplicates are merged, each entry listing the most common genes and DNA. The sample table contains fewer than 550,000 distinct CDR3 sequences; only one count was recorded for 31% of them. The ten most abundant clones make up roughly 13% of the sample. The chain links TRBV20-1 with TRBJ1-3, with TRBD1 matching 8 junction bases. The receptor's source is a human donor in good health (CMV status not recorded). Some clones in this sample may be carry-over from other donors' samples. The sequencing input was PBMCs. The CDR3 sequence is CSARGQGGNTIYF. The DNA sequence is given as TGCAGTGCTCGAGGACAGGGAGGAAACACCATATATTTT.